This T cell receptor beta chain is from a study of metastatic and nonmetastatic thyroid tumors. V gave up 5 bases and J gave up 2 bases; unmatched junction bases: 3. The germline gives CDR1 MDHEN, CDR2 SYDVKM. The CDR3 consists of 14 residues. TCRdb ran MiXCR on the PCR reads. Of roughly 90,000 clones in the sample, about 16% were seen once. No treatment of any kind had been given to any patient before thyroid surgery. Many counts were recorded for this clone. Other DNA sequences in this sample translate to the same CDR3. The rearrangement uses TRBV28 and TRBJ2-7; TRBD1 matches 10 bases. The receptor was derived from a female donor with papillary thyroid cancer or a benign thyroid nodule (not recorded which). Some clones in this sample may be carry-over from other donors' samples. The sequencing sample was made of blood. CDR3 DNA sequence: TGTGCCAGCAGTGTGACAGGGGGCGCCTACGAGCAGTACTTC. This gives the protein CASSVTGGAYEQYF.